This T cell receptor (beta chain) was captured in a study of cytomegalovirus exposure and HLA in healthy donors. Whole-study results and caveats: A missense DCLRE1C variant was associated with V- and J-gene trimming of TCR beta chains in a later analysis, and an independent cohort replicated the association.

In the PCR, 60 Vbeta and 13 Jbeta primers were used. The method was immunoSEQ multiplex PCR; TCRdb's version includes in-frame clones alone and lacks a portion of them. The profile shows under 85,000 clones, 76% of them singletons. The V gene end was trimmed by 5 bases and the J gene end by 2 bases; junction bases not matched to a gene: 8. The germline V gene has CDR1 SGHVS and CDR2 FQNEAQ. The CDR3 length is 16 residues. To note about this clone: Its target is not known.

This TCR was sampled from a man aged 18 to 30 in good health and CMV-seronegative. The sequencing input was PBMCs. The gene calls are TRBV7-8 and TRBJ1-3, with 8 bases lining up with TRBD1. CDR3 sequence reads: CASSPRQGWAGNTIYF. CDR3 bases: TGTGCCAGCAGCCCCCGACAGGGGTGGGCTGGAAACACCATATATTTT.